This is a list of T cell receptor beta chains from one sample in a study of blood T cell repertoires in COVID-19. The table came from immunoSEQ multiplex PCR; TCRdb's copy has only in-frame clones and leaves some out. Of some 190,000 clones in the sample, 84% are singletons; the top ten hold roughly 3.2%. The sequencing sample was made of PBMCs or T cells enriched from blood (not recorded which). The receptors were gathered from a woman in her twenties or thirties who had recovered from COVID-19. Each CDR3 is given with its conserved first and last residue. The D gene is left open where the match is weak. Size tells how often a clone was seen (once, few, many) or the class of an expanded clone, and some rows leave it out.

TRBV7-8,TRBJ1-2,.,.,TGTGCCAGCAGCTTAGGACAGGCAGCTAACTATGGCTACACCTTC,CASSLGQAANYGYTF
TRBV28,TRBJ2-4,.,once,TGTGCCAGCAGTTTATCTTGGACAGCCTTCCCAAACATTCAGTACTTC,CASSLSWTAFPNIQYF
TRBV10-1,TRBJ1-1,.,.,TGCGCCAGCAGTGAGTCGCCAACAGCCCTGAACACTGAAGCTTTCTTT,CASSESPTALNTEAFF
TRBV2,TRBJ1-5,TRBD1,.,TGTGCCAGCAGTGTGGACAGGGATCAGCCCCAGCATTTT,CASSVDRDQPQHF
TRBV7-8,TRBJ1-1,TRBD1,.,TGTGCCAGCAGTTTGGGACAGGGTTCGGCTGAAGCTTTCTTT,CASSLGQGSAEAFF
TRBV1,TRBJ2-3,.,.,TGCACCAGCAGCCAATTACGGGGGGCCACAGATACGCAGTATTTT,CTSSQLRGATDTQYF
TRBV28,TRBJ2-1,.,.,TGTGCCAGCAGTCAACTTCAGGGGCATGAGCAGTTCTTC,CASSQLQGHEQFF
TRBV9,TRBJ2-5,TRBD2,.,TGTGCCAGCAGCCCCGGGACTAGTGCAGAGACCCAGTACTTC,CASSPGTSAETQYF
TRBV25-1,TRBJ2-7,.,.,TGTGCCAGCAGTGGGTGGGGGGTGACTAGCTACGAGCAGTACTTC,CASSGWGVTSYEQYF
TRBV28,TRBJ1-1,.,.,TGTGCCAGCAGGACCACTTTCGGGACAGAAGCTTTCTTT,CASRTTFGTEAFF
TRBV6-4,TRBJ2-1,.,.,TGTGCCAGCAGTGTCGCCGGGGGAGTTGAGCAGTTCTTC,CASSVAGGVEQFF
TRBV28,TRBJ1-6,TRBD1,.,TGTGCCAGCAGTTTTGGACAGGGGGCTTTTCCACCCCTCCACTTT,CASSFGQGAFPPLHF
TRBV27,TRBJ1-1,TRBD1,.,TGTGCCAGCAGTTTATCGGGACAGGGACGGATGAACACTGAAGCTTTCTTT,CASSLSGQGRMNTEAFF
TRBV19,TRBJ1-1,TRBD1,once,TGTGCCAGTAGTATAATACCGGGACAGGGGGCCGACACTGAAGCTTTCTTT,CASSIIPGQGADTEAFF
TRBV15,TRBJ1-5,.,.,TGTGCCACCAGCAGCACAGGTTATAGTCAGCCCCAGCATTTT,CATSSTGYSQPQHF
TRBV12-3/TRBV12-4,TRBJ2-7,.,once,TGTGCCAGCAGTTTCGACGGGGCCTACGAGCAGTACTTC,CASSFDGAYEQYF
TRBV19,TRBJ1-2,TRBD1,.,TGTGCCAGTAGTATATCCATGGGACAGGGCGACTATGGCTACACCTTC,CASSISMGQGDYGYTF
TRBV10-3,TRBJ2-7,TRBD2,.,TGTGCCATCAGATCCGCCGGGACTAACTCCTACGAGCAGTACTTC,CAIRSAGTNSYEQYF
TRBV2,TRBJ2-2,TRBD1,.,TGTGCCAGCAGTCAGGGACAGGGGTACACCGGGGAGCTGTTTTTT,CASSQGQGYTGELFF
TRBV27,TRBJ1-4,.,.,TGTGCCAGCAGTAAGAATCTCGGGGTAGGAGAAAAACTGTTTTTT,CASSKNLGVGEKLFF
TRBV6-2/TRBV6-3,TRBJ1-1,.,.,TGTGCCAGCAGTTACCAAGCCCATAATCTGATGAACACTGAAGCTTTCTTT,CASSYQAHNLMNTEAFF
TRBV28,TRBJ1-1,TRBD1,.,TGTGCCAGCCGAGGGGGCTTGGACACTGAAGCTTTCTTT,CASRGGLDTEAFF
TRBV19,TRBJ1-6,.,.,TGTGCCAGTGCCTATGGGGGCTCACCCCTCCACTTT,CASAYGGSPLHF
TRBV11-2,TRBJ1-1,.,.,TGTGCCAGCAGCTCCAACGAGGGTTTGGGTGAAGCTTTCTTT,CASSSNEGLGEAFF
TRBV7-3,TRBJ2-7,TRBD2,.,TGTGCCAGCAGTATGGGACTAGCGGGAGACGAGCAGTACTTC,CASSMGLAGDEQYF
TRBV6-4,TRBJ2-1,TRBD2,once,TGTGCCAGCAGTGACGCTGCGGGAGCTCACAATGAGCAGTTCTTC,CASSDAAGAHNEQFF
TRBV18,TRBJ1-1,.,.,TGTGCCAGCTCAAATATTAGGGGCGACTTGGCTGAAGCTTTCTTT,CASSNIRGDLAEAFF
TRBV28,TRBJ1-4,TRBD1,few,TGTGCCAGCAGTTTATACGGGACAGGGAACGAAAAACTGTTTTTT,CASSLYGTGNEKLFF
TRBV4-2,TRBJ1-5,.,.,TGTGCCAGCAGCCAAGATTGGGGGCAGCGCCATAATCAGCCCCAGCATTTT,CASSQDWGQRHNQPQHF
TRBV7-3,TRBJ1-2,TRBD1,medium-sized,TGTGCCAGCGGATTAACAGGGGGCGCTAACTATGGCTACACCTTC,CASGLTGGANYGYTF
TRBV6-1,TRBJ1-2,TRBD1,.,TGTGCCAGCAGTGAAGCCCGACAGGGATTGTATGGCTACACCTTC,CASSEARQGLYGYTF
TRBV12-5,TRBJ1-1,.,.,TGTGCTAGTGGTTTGGTGGGGTTAGGGGGAGCTAACACTGAAGCTTTCTTT,CASGLVGLGGANTEAFF
TRBV4-2,TRBJ2-1,TRBD1,.,TGTGCCAGCAGCCAAGATCGGGACAGGCCACACAATGAGCAGTTCTTC,CASSQDRDRPHNEQFF
TRBV9,TRBJ1-1,.,.,TGTGCCAGCAGCGGCGAAACCAGGGGCGATAACACTGAAGCTTTCTTT,CASSGETRGDNTEAFF
TRBV27,TRBJ2-7,TRBD1,.,TGTGCCAGCAGTTCGGACAGGGTCTACGAGCAGTACTTC,CASSSDRVYEQYF
TRBV5-4,TRBJ2-5,TRBD2,.,TGTGCCAGCAGCGTCGGGTTTAGCGGGGGGCCTATGGAGACCCAGTACTTC,CASSVGFSGGPMETQYF
TRBV6-4,TRBJ2-3,TRBD2,.,TGTGCCAGCAGCGCGACTAGCGGGGGCACAGATACGCAGTATTTT,CASSATSGGTDTQYF
TRBV11-2,TRBJ2-6,.,.,TGTGCCAGCAGCCAACACCTAGGACTTCTAACTGGGGCCAACGTCCTGACTTTC,CASSQHLGLLTGANVLTF
TRBV5-4,TRBJ2-1,TRBD2,.,TGTGCCAGCAGCCCTTTCCAGCGGGAGTACAATGAGCAGTTCTTC,CASSPFQREYNEQFF
TRBV5-6,TRBJ2-2,TRBD2,.,TGTGCCAGCAGCTTGGAAGCGGGACTAGCGGAGGACACCGGGGAGCTGTTTTTT,CASSLEAGLAEDTGELFF
TRBV28,TRBJ1-1,.,.,TGTGCCAGCGCAAGCAGGGCTTTGAACACTGAAGCTTTCTTT,CASASRALNTEAFF
TRBV2,TRBJ2-2,TRBD1,.,TGTGCCAGCAGCCAGGACAGGGCCGAGGTAGTGGAGCTGTTTTTT,CASSQDRAEVVELFF
TRBV19,TRBJ1-5,.,.,TGTGCCAGTAGTATAGAGGCAGGGGTCATCAATCAGCCCCAGCATTTT,CASSIEAGVINQPQHF
TRBV7-8,TRBJ1-5,.,.,TGTGCCAGCAGCTTCGGGGGGTGGGATCAGCCCCAGCATTTT,CASSFGGWDQPQHF
TRBV10-3,TRBJ2-7,TRBD2,.,TGTGCCATCAGTGAGTCGAGACTAGCGGGAGCCGAGCAGTACTTC,CAISESRLAGAEQYF